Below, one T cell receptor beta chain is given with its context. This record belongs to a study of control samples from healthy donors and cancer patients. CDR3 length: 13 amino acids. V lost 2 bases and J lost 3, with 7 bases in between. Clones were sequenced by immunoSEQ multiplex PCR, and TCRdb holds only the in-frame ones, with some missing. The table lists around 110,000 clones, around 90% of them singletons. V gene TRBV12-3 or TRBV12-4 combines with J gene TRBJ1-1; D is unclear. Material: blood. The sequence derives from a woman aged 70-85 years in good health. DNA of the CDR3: TGTGCCAGCAGTTTATCCGGGGACACTGAAGCTTTCTTT. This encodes CASSLSGDTEAFF.